This entry is about one TCR beta chain. TCRdb's copy holds only in-frame clones and misses some; the assay was immunoSEQ multiplex PCR. The sample has roughly 52,000 clones, 70% to 85% seen once. This sample was taken from a study of blood T cell repertoires in COVID-19. The CDR3 contains 12 residues. V gave up 4 bases and J gave up 10 bases, with 11 bases separating them. Germline V gene lookup returns CDR1 SGHTS and CDR2 YDEGEE. Material: peripheral blood. The chain links TRBV5-8 to TRBJ1-4; D is uncertain. The source of this sequence is an elderly man with COVID-19, enrolled during active disease. This chain's CDR3 is CASSRRVGKLFF. DNA of the CDR3: TGTGCCAGCAGCCGACGGGTGGGAAAACTGTTTTTT.